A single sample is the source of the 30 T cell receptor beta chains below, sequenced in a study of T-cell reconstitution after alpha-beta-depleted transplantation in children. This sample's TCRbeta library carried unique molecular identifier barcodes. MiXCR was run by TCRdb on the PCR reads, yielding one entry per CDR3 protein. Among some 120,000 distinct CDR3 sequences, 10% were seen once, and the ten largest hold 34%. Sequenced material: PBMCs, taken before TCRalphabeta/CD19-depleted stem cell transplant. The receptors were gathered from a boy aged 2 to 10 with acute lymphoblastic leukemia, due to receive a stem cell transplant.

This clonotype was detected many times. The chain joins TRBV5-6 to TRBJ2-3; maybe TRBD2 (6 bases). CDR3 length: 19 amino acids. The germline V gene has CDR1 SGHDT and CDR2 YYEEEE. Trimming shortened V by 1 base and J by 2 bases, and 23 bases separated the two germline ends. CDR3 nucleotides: TGTGCCAGCAGCTTGTATTGGTGGGAGGCCAGGCTAGCCACAGATACGCAGTATTTT. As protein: CASSLYWWEARLATDTQYF.

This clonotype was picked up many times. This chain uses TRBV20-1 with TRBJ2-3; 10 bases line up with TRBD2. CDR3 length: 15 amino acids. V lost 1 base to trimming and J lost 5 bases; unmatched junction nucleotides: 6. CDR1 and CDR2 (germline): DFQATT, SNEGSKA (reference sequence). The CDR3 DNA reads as TGCAGTGCTAGAGGGCCAGCGGGAGGGCGAGATACGCAGTATTTT. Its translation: CSARGPAGGRDTQYF.

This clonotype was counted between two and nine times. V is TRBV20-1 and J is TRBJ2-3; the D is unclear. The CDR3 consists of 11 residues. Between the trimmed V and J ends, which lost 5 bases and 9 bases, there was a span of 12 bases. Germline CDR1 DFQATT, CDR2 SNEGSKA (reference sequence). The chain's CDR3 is CSAFFVDTQYF. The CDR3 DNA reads TGCAGTGCTTTTTTCGTCGACACGCAGTATTTT.

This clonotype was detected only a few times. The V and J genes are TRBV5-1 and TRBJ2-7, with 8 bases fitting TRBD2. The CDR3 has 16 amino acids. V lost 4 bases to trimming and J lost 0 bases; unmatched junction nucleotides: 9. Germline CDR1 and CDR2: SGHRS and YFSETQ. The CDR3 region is CASSRTLSGSSYEQYF. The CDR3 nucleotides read TGCGCCAGCAGCCGGACACTGAGCGGGAGCTCCTACGAGCAGTACTTC.

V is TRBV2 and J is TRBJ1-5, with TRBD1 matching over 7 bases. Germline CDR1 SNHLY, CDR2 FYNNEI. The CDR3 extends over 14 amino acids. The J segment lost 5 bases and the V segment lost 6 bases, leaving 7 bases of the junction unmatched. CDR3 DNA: TGTGCCAGCAGAGAATCAGGGGGATATCAGCCCCAGCATTTT. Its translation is CASRESGGYQPQHF.

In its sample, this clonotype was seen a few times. The DNA of the CDR3 is TGCGCCAGCAGCTTGGTACAGGGTCTAGGACGCACTGAAGCTTTCTTT. It translates to CASSLVQGLGRTEAFF. The chain combines TRBV5-1 with TRBJ1-1, with a possible D match to TRBD1 (6 bases). The CDR3 runs to 16 residues. The germline V gene has CDR1 SGHRS and CDR2 YFSETQ. Trimming removed 0 bases at V and 4 bases at J, with 16 bases between.

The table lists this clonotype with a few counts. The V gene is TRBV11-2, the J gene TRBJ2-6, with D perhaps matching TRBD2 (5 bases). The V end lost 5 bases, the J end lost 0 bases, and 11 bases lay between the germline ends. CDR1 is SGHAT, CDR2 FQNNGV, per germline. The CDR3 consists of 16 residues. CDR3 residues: CASSAGSFSGANVLTF. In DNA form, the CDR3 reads TGTGCCAGCAGCGCGGGCTCTTTCTCTGGGGCCAACGTCCTGACTTTC.

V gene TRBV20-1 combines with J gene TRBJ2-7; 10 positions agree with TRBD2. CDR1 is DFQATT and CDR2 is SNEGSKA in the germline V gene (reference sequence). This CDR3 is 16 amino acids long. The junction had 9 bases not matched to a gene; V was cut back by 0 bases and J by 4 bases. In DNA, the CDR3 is TGCAGTGCTAGAGATCCTAGCGGGAGTGGGTATTACGAGCAGTACTTC. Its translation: CSARDPSGSGYYEQYF.

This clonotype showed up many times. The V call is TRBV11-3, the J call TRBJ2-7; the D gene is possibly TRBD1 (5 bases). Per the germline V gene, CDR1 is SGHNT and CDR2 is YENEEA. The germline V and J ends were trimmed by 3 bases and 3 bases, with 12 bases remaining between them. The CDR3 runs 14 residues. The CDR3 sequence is CASSFRLTDYEQYF. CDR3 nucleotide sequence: TGTGCCAGCAGCTTTCGCCTGACAGACTACGAGCAGTACTTC.

CDR3 DNA: TGTGCCAGCAGCTTAACTAGCGCAAACAATGAGCAGTTCTTC. Amino acid sequence: CASSLTSANNEQFF. This sequence joins TRBV7-9 and TRBJ2-1, with 7 bases that match TRBD2. The ends lost 2 bases at V and 5 bases at J; junction bases unmatched: 3. The CDR3 contains 14 residues. CDR1 is SEHNR and CDR2 is FQNEAQ in the germline V gene (reference sequence).

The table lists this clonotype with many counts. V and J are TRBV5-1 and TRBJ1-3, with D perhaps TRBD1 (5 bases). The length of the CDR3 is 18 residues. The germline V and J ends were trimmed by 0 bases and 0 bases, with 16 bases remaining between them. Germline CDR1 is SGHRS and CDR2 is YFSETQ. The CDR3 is CASSLAGVGASSGNTIYF. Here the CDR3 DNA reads TGCGCCAGCAGCTTGGCCGGCGTTGGGGCTAGCTCTGGAAACACCATATATTTT.

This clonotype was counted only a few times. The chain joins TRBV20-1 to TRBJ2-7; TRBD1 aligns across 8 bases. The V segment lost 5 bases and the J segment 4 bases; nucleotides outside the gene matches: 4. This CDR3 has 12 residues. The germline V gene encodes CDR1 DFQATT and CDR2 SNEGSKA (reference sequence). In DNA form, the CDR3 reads TGCAGTGCTCCAGACAGGGGTTACGAGCAGTACTTC. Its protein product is CSAPDRGYEQYF.

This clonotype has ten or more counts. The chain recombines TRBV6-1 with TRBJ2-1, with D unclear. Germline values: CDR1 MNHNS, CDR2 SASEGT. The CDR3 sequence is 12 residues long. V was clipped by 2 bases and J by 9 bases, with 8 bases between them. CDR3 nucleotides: TGTGCCAGCAGTGAACTGGCAGGTGAGCAGTTCTTC. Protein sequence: CASSELAGEQFF.

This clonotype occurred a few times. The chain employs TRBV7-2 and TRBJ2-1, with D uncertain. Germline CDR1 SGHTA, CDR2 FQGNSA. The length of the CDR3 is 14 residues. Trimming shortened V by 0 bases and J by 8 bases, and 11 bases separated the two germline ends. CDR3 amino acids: CASSLAGWVYEQFF. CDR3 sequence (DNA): TGTGCCAGCAGCTTAGCGGGATGGGTTTATGAGCAGTTCTTC.

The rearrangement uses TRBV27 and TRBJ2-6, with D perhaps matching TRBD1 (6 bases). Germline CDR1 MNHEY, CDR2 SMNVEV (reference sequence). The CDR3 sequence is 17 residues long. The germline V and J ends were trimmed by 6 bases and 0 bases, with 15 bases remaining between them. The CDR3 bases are TGTGCCAGCAGCACAGGGCACGGAGACTCTGGGGCCAACGTCCTGACTTTC. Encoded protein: CASSTGHGDSGANVLTF.

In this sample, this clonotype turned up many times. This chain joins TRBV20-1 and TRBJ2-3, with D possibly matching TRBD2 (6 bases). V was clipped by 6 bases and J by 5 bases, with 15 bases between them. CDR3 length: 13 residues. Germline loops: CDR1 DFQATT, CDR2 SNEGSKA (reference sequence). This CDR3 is CSARRVSGDTQYF. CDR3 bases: TGCAGTGCCAGGCGCGTTAGCGGAGATACGCAGTATTTT.

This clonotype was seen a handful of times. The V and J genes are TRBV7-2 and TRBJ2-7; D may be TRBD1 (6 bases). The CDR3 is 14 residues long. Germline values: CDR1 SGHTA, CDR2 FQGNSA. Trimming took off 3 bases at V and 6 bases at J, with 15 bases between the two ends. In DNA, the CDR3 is TGTGCCAGCAGCTTTCCCTCCGGACAGCTCGAGCAGTACTTC. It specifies CASSFPSGQLEQYF.

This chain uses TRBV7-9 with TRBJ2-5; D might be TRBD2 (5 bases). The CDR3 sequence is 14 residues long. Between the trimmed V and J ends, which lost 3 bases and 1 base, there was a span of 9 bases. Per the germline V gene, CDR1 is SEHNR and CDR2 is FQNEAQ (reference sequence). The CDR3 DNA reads TGTGCCAGCAGCTTTCTGAGGGCCCAAGAGACCCAGTACTTC. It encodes CASSFLRAQETQYF. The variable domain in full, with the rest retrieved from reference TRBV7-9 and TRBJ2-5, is DTGVSQNPRHKITKRGQNVTFRCDPISEHNRLYWYRQTLGQGPEFLTYFQNEAQLEKSRLLSDRFSAERPKGSFSTLEIQRTEQGDSAMYLCASSFLRAQETQYFGPGTRLLVL.

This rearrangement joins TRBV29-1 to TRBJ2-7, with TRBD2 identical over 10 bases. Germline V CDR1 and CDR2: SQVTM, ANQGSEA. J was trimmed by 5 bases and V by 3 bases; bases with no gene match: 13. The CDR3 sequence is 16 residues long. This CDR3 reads CSVEHLAGAGNHEQYF. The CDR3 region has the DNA TGCAGCGTTGAGCATCTAGCGGGAGCGGGGAACCACGAGCAGTACTTC.

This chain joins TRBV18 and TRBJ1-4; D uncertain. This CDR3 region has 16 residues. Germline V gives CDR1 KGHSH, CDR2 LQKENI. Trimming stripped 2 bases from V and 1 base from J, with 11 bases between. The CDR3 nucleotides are TGTGCCAGCTCACCAAACTTAGGCGGAACTAATGAAAAACTGTTTTTT. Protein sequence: CASSPNLGGTNEKLFF.

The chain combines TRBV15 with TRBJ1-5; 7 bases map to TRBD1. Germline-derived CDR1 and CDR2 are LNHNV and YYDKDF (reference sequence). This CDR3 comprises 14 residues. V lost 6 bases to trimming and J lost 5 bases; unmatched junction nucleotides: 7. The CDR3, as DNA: TGTGCCACCAGGGACAGGAGGAAGGATCAGCCCCAGCATTTT. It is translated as CATRDRRKDQPQHF.

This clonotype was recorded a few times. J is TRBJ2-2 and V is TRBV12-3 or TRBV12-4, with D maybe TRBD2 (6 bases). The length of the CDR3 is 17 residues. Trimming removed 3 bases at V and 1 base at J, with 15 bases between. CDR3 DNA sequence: TGTGCCAGCAGTTTTTCGTTTGGGCGGGGGAACACCGGGGAGCTGTTTTTT. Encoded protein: CASSFSFGRGNTGELFF.

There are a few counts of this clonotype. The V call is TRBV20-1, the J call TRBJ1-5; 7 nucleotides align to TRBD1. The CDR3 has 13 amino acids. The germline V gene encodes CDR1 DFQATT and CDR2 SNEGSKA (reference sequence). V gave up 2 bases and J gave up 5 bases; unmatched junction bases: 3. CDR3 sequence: CSARRQGDQPQHF. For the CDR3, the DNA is TGCAGTGCTAGACGGCAGGGGGATCAGCCCCAGCATTTT.

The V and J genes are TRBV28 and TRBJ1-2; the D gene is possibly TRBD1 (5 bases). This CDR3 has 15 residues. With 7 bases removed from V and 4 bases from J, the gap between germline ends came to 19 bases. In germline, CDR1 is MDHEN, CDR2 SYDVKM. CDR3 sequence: CASTLGRGPFYGYTF. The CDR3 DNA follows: TGTGCCAGCACCCTAGGGAGGGGCCCGTTCTATGGCTACACCTTC.

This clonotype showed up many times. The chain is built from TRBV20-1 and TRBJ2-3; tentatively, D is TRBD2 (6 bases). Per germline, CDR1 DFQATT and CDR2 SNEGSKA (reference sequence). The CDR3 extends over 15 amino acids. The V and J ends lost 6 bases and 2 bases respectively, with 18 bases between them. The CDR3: CSAEGTSTYTDTQYF. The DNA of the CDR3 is TGCAGTGCCGAAGGGACTTCAACATACACAGATACGCAGTATTTT.

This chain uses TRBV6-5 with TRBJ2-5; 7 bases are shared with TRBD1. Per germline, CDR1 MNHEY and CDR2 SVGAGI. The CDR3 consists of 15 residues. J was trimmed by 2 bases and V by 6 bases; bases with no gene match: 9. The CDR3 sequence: CASRYWGTAQETQYF. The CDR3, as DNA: TGTGCCAGCAGGTATTGGGGGACAGCTCAAGAGACCCAGTACTTC.

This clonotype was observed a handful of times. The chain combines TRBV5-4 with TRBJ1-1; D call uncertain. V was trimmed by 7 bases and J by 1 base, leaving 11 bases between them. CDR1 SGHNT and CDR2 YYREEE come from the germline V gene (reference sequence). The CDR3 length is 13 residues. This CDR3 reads CASGELGNTEAFF. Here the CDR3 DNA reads TGTGCCAGCGGGGAGTTAGGGAACACTGAAGCTTTCTTT.

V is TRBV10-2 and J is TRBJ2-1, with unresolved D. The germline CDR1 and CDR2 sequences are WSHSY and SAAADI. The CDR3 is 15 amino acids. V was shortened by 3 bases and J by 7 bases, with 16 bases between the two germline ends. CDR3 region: CASSDFGSSVNEQFF. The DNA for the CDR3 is TGCGCCAGCAGTGATTTTGGATCCTCCGTAAATGAGCAGTTCTTC.

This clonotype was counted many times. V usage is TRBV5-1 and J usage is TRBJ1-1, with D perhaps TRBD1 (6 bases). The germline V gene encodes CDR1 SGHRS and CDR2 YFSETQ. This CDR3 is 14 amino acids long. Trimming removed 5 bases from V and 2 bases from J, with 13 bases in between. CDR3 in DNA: TGCGCCAGCAGAGGCCCCAGGGGTAACACTGAAGCTTTCTTT. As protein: CASRGPRGNTEAFF.

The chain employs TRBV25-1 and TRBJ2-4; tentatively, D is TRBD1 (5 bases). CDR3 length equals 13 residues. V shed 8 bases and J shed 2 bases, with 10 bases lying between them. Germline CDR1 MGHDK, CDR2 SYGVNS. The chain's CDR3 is CASRRVPKNIQYF. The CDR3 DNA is TGTGCCAGCCGCAGGGTGCCCAAAAACATTCAGTACTTC.